This entry is about one T cell receptor (beta chain). Its antigen remains unidentified. The source of the sample is a study of CD8 T cells in Susac syndrome. Study in general: Blood was drawn from Susac syndrome patients while they were therapy-naive, on corticosteroids, or on intravenous immunoglobulin alone. Broader study findings: In total CD8+ repertoires, about 17 Susac-specific public clones were detected, and CD8+ TEMRA repertoires contained 5 or 6. The study recognized that the number of individuals in its TCR sequencing and HLA analysis was relatively small.

Deletions cut 4 bases from V and 0 bases from J, with 2 bases between. The CDR3 covers 11 residues. Germline CDR1 is DFQATT and CDR2 is SNEGSKA (reference sequence). RNA was extracted with the RNeasy kit, and a quantity of about 0.45 to 1 ug was reverse transcribed using random hexamers. TCRdb analysed the immunoSEQ multiplex PCR reads with MiXCR anew, one entry per CDR3 protein. The table has about 76,000 distinct CDR3 sequences, 85% to 95% seen once. FACS was used to enrich TEMRA cells, whereas the CD8+ and CD4+ T cells were obtained by negative isolation. This receptor was identified in a human donor with Susac syndrome. This chain uses TRBV20-1 with TRBJ2-3; D is unclear. The material sequenced was CD8+ T cells from PBMCs. This CDR3 reads CSATSTDTQYF. CDR3 DNA: TGCAGTGCTACTAGCACAGATACGCAGTATTTT.